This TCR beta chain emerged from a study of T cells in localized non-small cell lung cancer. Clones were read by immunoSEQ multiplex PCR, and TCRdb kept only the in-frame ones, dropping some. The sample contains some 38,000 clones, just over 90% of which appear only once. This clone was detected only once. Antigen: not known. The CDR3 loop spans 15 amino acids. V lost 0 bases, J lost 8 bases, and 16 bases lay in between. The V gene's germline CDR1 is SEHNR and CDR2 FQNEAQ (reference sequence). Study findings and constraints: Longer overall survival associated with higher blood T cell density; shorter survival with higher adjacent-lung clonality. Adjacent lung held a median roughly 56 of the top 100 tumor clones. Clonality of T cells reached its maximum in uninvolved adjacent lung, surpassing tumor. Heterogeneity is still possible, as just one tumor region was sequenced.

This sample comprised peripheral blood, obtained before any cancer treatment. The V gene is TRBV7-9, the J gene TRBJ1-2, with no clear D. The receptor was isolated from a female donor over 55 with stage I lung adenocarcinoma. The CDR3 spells CASSLASQEARGYTF. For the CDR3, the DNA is TGTGCCAGCAGCTTAGCAAGTCAGGAGGCCCGGGGCTACACCTTC. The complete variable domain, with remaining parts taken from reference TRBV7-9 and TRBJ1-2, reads DTGVSQNPRHKITKRGQNVTFRCDPISEHNRLYWYRQTLGQGPEFLTYFQNEAQLEKSRLLSDRFSAERPKGSFSTLEIQRTEQGDSAMYLCASSLASQEARGYTFGSGTRLTVV.